These 2 T cell receptor beta chains were all obtained from the same sample, sequenced in a study of cytomegalovirus exposure and HLA in healthy donors. Researchers ran the PCR with 60 Vbeta and 13 Jbeta primers. Profiling relied on immunoSEQ multiplex PCR, and the TCRdb table lists in-frame clones only, not all of them. This table holds about 93,000 clones, around four fifths found once. Material: PBMCs. The receptors here all came from a boy between 5 and 17 years old in good health and CMV-seronegative.

This clone has a single count. This sequence joins TRBV7-7 and TRBJ2-2, with 11 bases matching TRBD2. J was trimmed by 6 bases and V by 6 bases; bases with no gene match: 6. CDR1 SSHAT and CDR2 FNYEAQ come from the germline V gene (reference sequence). CDR3 length: 15 residues. CDR3 amino acids: CASSPSSGRPGELFF. The DNA of the CDR3 is TGTGCCAGCAGTCCCTCTAGCGGGAGGCCCGGGGAGCTGTTTTTT.

This clone was seen only once. The chain combines TRBV6-5 with TRBJ1-1; D gene unclear. Trimming removed 6 bases from V and 0 bases from J, with 11 bases in between. This CDR3 contains 14 residues. In germline, CDR1 is MNHEY, CDR2 SVGAGI. For the CDR3, the DNA is TGTGCCAGCAGCCGAGGCTGGATGAACACTGAAGCTTTCTTT. Amino acid sequence: CASSRGWMNTEAFF.